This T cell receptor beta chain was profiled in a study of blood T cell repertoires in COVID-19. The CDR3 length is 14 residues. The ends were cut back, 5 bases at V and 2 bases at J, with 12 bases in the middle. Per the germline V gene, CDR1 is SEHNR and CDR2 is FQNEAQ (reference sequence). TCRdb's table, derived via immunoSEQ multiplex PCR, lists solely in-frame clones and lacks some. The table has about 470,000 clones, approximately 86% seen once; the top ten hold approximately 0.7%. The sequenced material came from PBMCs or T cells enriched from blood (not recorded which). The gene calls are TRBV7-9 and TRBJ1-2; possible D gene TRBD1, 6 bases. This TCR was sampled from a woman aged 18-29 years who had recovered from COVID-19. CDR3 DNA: TGTGCCAGCAGCGGCGCAGGGGCCAACTATGGCTACACCTTC. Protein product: CASSGAGANYGYTF.